The TCR beta chain under discussion was sequenced for a study of blood T cell repertoires in COVID-19. The overall study: Collection of acute and convalescent COVID-19 samples took place in the United States, Italy and Spain. In each case, the material was cDNA or gDNA derived from T cells, B-cell-depleted T cells, or PBMCs.

Per the original methods: Amplification of reference gene primers was used by the study to estimate nucleated cell counts. The method was immunoSEQ multiplex PCR; TCRdb's version includes in-frame clones alone and lacks a portion of them. That table gives V, J and clone size, and the DNA gave D and trimming. Counted here are approximately 120,000 clones, roughly 72% occurring once; the ten biggest clones make up approximately 5.9%. Followed longitudinally, the Seattle patients had been enrolled during active infection. This CDR3 is built from 14 residues. Germline V gene lookup returns CDR1 KGHSH and CDR2 LQKENI. J was trimmed by 6 bases and V by 2 bases; bases with no gene match: 3.

The sequenced material came from peripheral blood. The TCR originated in a man older than 75 with COVID-19, enrolled during active disease. The V gene is TRBV18, the J gene TRBJ1-4; the match to TRBD1 covers 7 bases. The CDR3 loop is CASSPGGGHEKLFF. In DNA, the CDR3 is TGTGCCAGCTCACCAGGAGGGGGCCATGAAAAACTGTTTTTT.